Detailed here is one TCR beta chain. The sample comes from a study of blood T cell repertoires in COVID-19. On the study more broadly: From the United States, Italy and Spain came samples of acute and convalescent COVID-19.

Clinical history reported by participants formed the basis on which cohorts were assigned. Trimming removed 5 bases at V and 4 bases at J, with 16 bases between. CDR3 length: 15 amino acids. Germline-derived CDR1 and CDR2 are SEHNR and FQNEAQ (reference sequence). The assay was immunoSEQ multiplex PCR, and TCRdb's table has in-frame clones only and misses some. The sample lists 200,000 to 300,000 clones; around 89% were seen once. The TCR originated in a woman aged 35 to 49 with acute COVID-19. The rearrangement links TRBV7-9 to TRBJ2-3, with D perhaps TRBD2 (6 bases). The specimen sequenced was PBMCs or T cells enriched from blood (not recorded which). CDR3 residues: CASSPRSGQSDTQYF. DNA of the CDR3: TGTGCCAGCAGCCCTCGTAGCGGCCAATCAGATACGCAGTATTTT.